These 30 T cell receptor beta chains were sequenced from one sample in a study of identifying expanded T cells in peripheral blood. Libraries were prepared by immunoSEQ multiplex PCR; TCRdb keeps only in-frame clonotypes and omits some of them. The sample carries approximately 130,000 clones, roughly 82% recorded once. Sequenced material: blood. The receptors here all came from a person between 18 and 70 years old in good health.

The chain recombines TRBV10-3 with TRBJ2-3; D possibly corresponds to TRBD1 (5 bases). Between the trimmed V and J ends, which lost 8 bases and 2 bases, there was a span of 11 bases. Germline V gene data show CDR1 as ENHRY and CDR2 as SYGVKD. There are 13 residues in the CDR3. The CDR3 spells CAICSGYTDTQYF. CDR3 in DNA: TGTGCCATCTGCTCAGGGTACACAGATACGCAGTATTTT.

The chain couples TRBV19 to TRBJ1-1; no firm D call. CDR3 length: 15 amino acids. Germline assignment: CDR1 LNHDA and CDR2 SQIVND (reference sequence). Trimming cost V 7 bases and J 3 bases, with 18 bases left between them. Written as DNA, the CDR3 is TGTGCCAGTACCCCGTGGACGAACGGGGACACTGAAGCTTTCTTT. Its translation: CASTPWTNGDTEAFF.

The rearrangement uses TRBV7-2 and TRBJ1-5; no firm D call. V lost 3 bases, J lost 9 bases, and 12 bases lay in between. CDR1 SGHTA and CDR2 FQGNSA come from the germline V gene. This CDR3 region has 13 residues. The CDR3 DNA reads as TGTGCCAGCAGCTTGTTAGGGAAAGTGCCCCAGCATTTT. Its protein is CASSLLGKVPQHF.

The rearrangement uses TRBV11-3 and TRBJ2-5; TRBD2 might be the D (6 bases). V was trimmed by 1 base and J by 4 bases, leaving 10 bases between them. The CDR3 extends over 14 amino acids. Germline loops: CDR1 SGHNT, CDR2 YENEEA. The CDR3 protein is CASSLGGTRETQYF. DNA of the CDR3: TGTGCCAGCAGCTTAGGGGGGACTCGAGAGACCCAGTACTTC.

The V gene is TRBV9, the J gene TRBJ2-1; D unclear. The CDR3 contains 15 residues. The V end was cut by 4 bases, the J end by 5 bases, with 16 bases between. The germline CDR1 and CDR2 sequences are SGDLS and YYNGEE. The CDR3 nucleotides read TGTGCCAGCAGCCCCTGGGTCACCTTTAACAATGAGCAGTTCTTC. This gives the protein CASSPWVTFNNEQFF.

This clone was observed a few times. V usage is TRBV7-9 and J usage is TRBJ1-1; 8 nucleotides match TRBD1. The trim removed 5 bases at V and 1 base at J, leaving 12 bases unmatched. Germline values: CDR1 SEHNR, CDR2 FQNEAQ (reference sequence). CDR3 size: 17 residues. The CDR3 spells CASSPIWTGKGNTEAFF. In DNA, the CDR3 is TGTGCCAGCAGCCCCATCTGGACAGGGAAGGGGAACACTGAAGCTTTCTTT. The variable domain in full, with the rest retrieved from reference TRBV7-9 and TRBJ1-1, is DTGVSQNPRHKITKRGQNVTFRCDPISEHNRLYWYRQTLGQGPEFLTYFQNEAQLEKSRLLSDRFSAERPKGSFSTLEIQRTEQGDSAMYLCASSPIWTGKGNTEAFFGQGTRLTVV.

The CDR3 here is CASSSDRRAFF. The CDR3 DNA is TGTGCCAGCAGCTCAGACAGGAGGGCTTTCTTT. The chain links TRBV6-1 to TRBJ1-1, with D possibly TRBD1 on 6 matching bases. Trimming stripped 6 bases from V and 11 bases from J, with 13 bases between. The CDR3 runs 11 residues. The V gene's germline CDR1 is MNHNS and CDR2 SASEGT.

This chain uses TRBV19 with TRBJ1-5; 7 bases fit TRBD1. The trim removed 11 bases at V and 2 bases at J, leaving 6 bases unmatched. Germline V gene lookup returns CDR1 LNHDA and CDR2 SQIVND (reference sequence). The CDR3 has 13 residues. The CDR3: CASTQGRNQPQHF. The DNA of the CDR3 is TGTGCCTCAACACAGGGGCGCAATCAGCCCCAGCATTTT.

The chain joins TRBV2 to TRBJ2-5, with D possibly matching TRBD2 (6 bases). The V end lost 6 bases, the J end lost 2 bases, and 16 bases lay between the germline ends. The CDR3 totals 15 residues. Germline values: CDR1 SNHLY, CDR2 FYNNEI. CDR3 region: CASSLNRGLQETQYF. The CDR3 bases are TGTGCCAGCAGCCTGAACCGGGGGTTACAAGAGACCCAGTACTTC.

This clone was detected once. This chain joins TRBV6-6 and TRBJ1-1, with D maybe TRBD1 (6 bases). The CDR3 spans 16 residues. Per the germline V gene, CDR1 is MNHNY and CDR2 is SVGAGI (reference sequence). V shed 0 bases and J shed 4 bases, with 15 bases lying between them. CDR3 residues: CASSYSTRGPGTEAFF. The DNA for the CDR3 is TGTGCCAGCAGTTACTCGACCAGGGGTCCTGGCACTGAAGCTTTCTTT.

The chain recombines TRBV9 with TRBJ2-3, with 14 bases fitting TRBD2. The CDR3 length is 15 residues. V dropped 3 bases and J dropped 5; count of bases not matched to a gene: 2. Germline CDR1 is SGDLS and CDR2 is YYNGEE. The CDR3 DNA sequence: TGTGCCAGCAGCGCGACTAGCGGGGGGGTAGATACGCAGTATTTT. As protein: CASSATSGGVDTQYF. The whole variable domain, filled in from reference TRBV9 and TRBJ2-3, reads DSGVTQTPKHLITATGQRVTLRCSPRSGDLSVYWYQQSLDQGLQFLIQYYNGEERAKGNILERFSAQQFPDLHSELNLSSLELGDSALYFCASSATSGGVDTQYFGPGTRLTVL.

The chain combines TRBV11-2 with TRBJ1-6; 8 bases map to TRBD1. The trim removed 6 bases at V and 6 bases at J, leaving 10 bases unmatched. Per germline, CDR1 SGHAT and CDR2 FQNNGV. CDR3 length: 16 amino acids. The CDR3 sequence: CASSWNRDRSNSPLHF. The CDR3 nucleotides read TGTGCCAGCAGTTGGAACCGGGACAGGAGTAATTCACCCCTCCACTTT.

V gene TRBV7-2 combines with J gene TRBJ1-1; 8 bases line up with TRBD1. Germline V CDR1 and CDR2: SGHTA, FQGNSA. CDR3 size: 15 residues. With V trimmed by 4 bases and J by 6 bases, 10 bases remained unmatched. The DNA of the CDR3 is TGTGCCAGCAGCTCACTACAGGGGGGCGGTGCTGAAGCTTTCTTT. It encodes CASSSLQGGGAEAFF.

CDR3 DNA: TGTGCCAGCGCCAGGGGGGGCCTGAAATACAATGAGCAGTTCTTC. It specifies CASARGGLKYNEQFF. The rearrangement links TRBV6-1 to TRBJ2-1; D tentatively fits TRBD1 or TRBD2 (7 bases each). Germline V gene sequence: CDR1 MNHNS, CDR2 SASEGT. CDR3 length: 15 amino acids. The V and J ends lost 8 bases and 4 bases respectively, with 18 bases between them.

The V gene is TRBV7-9, the J gene TRBJ2-7; 12 bases are shared with TRBD1. The CDR3 runs 15 residues. J gave up 5 bases and V 3 bases, and 5 bases lay outside the gene matches. Germline V gives CDR1 SEHNR, CDR2 FQNEAQ (reference sequence). In DNA form, the CDR3 reads TGTGCCAGCAGCTTTACCGGGACAGGGGGCCACGAGCAGTACTTC. Amino acids: CASSFTGTGGHEQYF.

This sequence joins TRBV6-5 and TRBJ2-2; 7 positions match TRBD1. With V trimmed by 2 bases and J by 3 bases, 3 bases remained unmatched. The CDR3 covers 15 residues. Looked up from germline, CDR1 is MNHEY and CDR2 is SVGAGI. The CDR3 coding sequence is TGTGCCAGCAGTTACAAGACAGGGTACACCGGGGAGCTGTTTTTT. Translation gives CASSYKTGYTGELFF.

The table lists this clone with a few counts. The CDR3 nucleotides are TGCGCCAGCAGTGAGAGCCACGGGGCAGCCCTCCACTTT. Translated, it gives CASSESHGAALHF. The chain links TRBV10-1 to TRBJ1-6, with D maybe TRBD1 (5 bases). Per germline, CDR1 WNHNN and CDR2 SYGVQD (reference sequence). CDR3 length equals 13 residues. Trimming removed 2 bases at V and 14 bases at J, with 13 bases between.

The rearrangement joins TRBV19 to TRBJ1-3; 7 bases line up with TRBD1. CDR3 length: 16 amino acids. The V and J ends lost 4 bases and 4 bases, in that order; junction bases with no gene match: 10. CDR1 and CDR2 from the germline V gene are LNHDA and SQIVND (reference sequence). The CDR3 nucleotides are TGTGCCAGTAGTAACCCCTACAGGGGACGCGGAAACACCATATATTTT. This encodes CASSNPYRGRGNTIYF.

The CDR3, as DNA: TGTGCCAGCATGAACCTAGTCAATGAGCAGTTCTTC. It specifies CASMNLVNEQFF. The J gene is TRBJ2-1, the V gene TRBV6-1; D is ambiguous. CDR1 is MNHNS, CDR2 SASEGT, per germline. The ends were cut back, 7 bases at V and 6 bases at J, with 10 bases in the middle. The CDR3 length is 12 residues.

This clone was picked up a small number of times. V gene TRBV5-5 combines with J gene TRBJ2-1, with TRBD1 identical over 9 bases. The V gene's germline CDR1 is SGHKS and CDR2 YYEKEE (reference sequence). The CDR3 spans 13 residues. J was trimmed by 8 bases and V by 2 bases; bases with no gene match: 2. CDR3 sequence reads: CASSLQGAYEQFF. The DNA of the CDR3 is TGTGCCAGCAGCTTACAGGGGGCGTATGAGCAGTTCTTC.

This chain links TRBV11-1 with TRBJ2-1, with D unresolved. Trimming pared 5 bases from V and 9 bases from J, leaving 14 bases between. The CDR3 runs 13 residues. The germline CDR1 and CDR2 sequences are SGHAT and FQDESV (reference sequence). Here the CDR3 DNA reads TGTGCCAGCAGCGCCCATCCTAATTCTGAGCAGTTCTTC. Residues: CASSAHPNSEQFF.

The chain combines TRBV7-2 with TRBJ2-5, with 10 bases lining up with TRBD2. CDR3 size: 16 residues. J was trimmed by 5 bases and V by 0 bases; bases with no gene match: 6. CDR1 is SGHTA and CDR2 is FQGNSA in the germline V gene. This CDR3 is CASSLAGTSVGETQYF. The CDR3 DNA reads as TGTGCCAGCAGCTTAGCCGGGACTAGCGTAGGTGAGACCCAGTACTTC.

This sequence joins TRBV14 and TRBJ2-2, with TRBD2 identical over 7 bases. After removal of 1 base from V and 6 bases from J, the junction contained 2 bases not matched to a gene. Germline loops: CDR1 SGHDN, CDR2 FVKESK. The length of the CDR3 is 14 residues. The CDR3 nucleotides are TGTGCCAGCAGCCAAGTTGGGGGGGCCGGGGAGCTGTTTTTT. It codes for CASSQVGGAGELFF.

The chain employs TRBV11-2 and TRBJ2-2; D is tentatively TRBD1 or TRBD2 (5 bases each). V was pared by 4 bases and J by 0 bases, with 9 bases between. Per the germline V gene, CDR1 is SGHAT and CDR2 is FQNNGV. CDR3 length: 15 amino acids. The CDR3 here is CASSWGFANTGELFF. CDR3 coding DNA: TGTGCCAGCAGCTGGGGGTTCGCGAACACCGGGGAGCTGTTTTTT.

This clone was seen just once. The rearrangement uses TRBV5-4 and TRBJ2-3, with a possible D match to TRBD1 (5 bases). The CDR3 totals 15 residues. CDR1 SGHNT and CDR2 YYREEE come from the germline V gene (reference sequence). Deletions cut 4 bases from V and 2 bases from J, with 14 bases between. The CDR3: CASSHDSRNTDTQYF. The CDR3 nucleotides read TGTGCCAGCAGCCACGACAGTCGGAACACAGATACGCAGTATTTT.

The rearrangement uses TRBV4-1 and TRBJ2-7, with D maybe TRBD1 (6 bases). This CDR3 has 15 residues. Trimming left V 6 bases short and J 2 bases short, with 17 bases between. Germline CDR1 and CDR2: MGHRA and YSYEKL. CDR3 sequence: CASRFGRGLPYEQYF. CDR3 in DNA: TGCGCCAGCAGATTTGGCAGGGGATTACCCTACGAGCAGTACTTC.

This chain connects TRBV6-1 to TRBJ2-5, with 7 bases fitting TRBD1. The CDR3 is 14 amino acids. In germline, CDR1 is MNHNS, CDR2 SASEGT. J was trimmed by 1 base and V by 6 bases; bases with no gene match: 5. CDR3 in DNA: TGTGCCAGCAGCAGACAGGGAGTCCAAGAGACCCAGTACTTC. It yields the protein CASSRQGVQETQYF.

Only a few counts were recorded for this clone. The CDR3 DNA reads TGCGCCAGCAGCGAACTTTATACAGGGTACGGCGGGGAGCTGTTTTTT. Residues: CASSELYTGYGGELFF. The chain combines TRBV10-2 with TRBJ2-2; D is perhaps TRBD1 (6 bases). The germline CDR1 and CDR2 sequences are WSHSY and SAAADI. The V end lost 6 bases, the J end lost 7 bases, and 21 bases lay between the germline ends. The CDR3 is 16 residues long.

The chain is built from TRBV29-1 and TRBJ1-2; no clear D gene. Per the germline V gene, CDR1 is SQVTM and CDR2 is ANQGSEA. The V gene lost 8 bases and the J gene lost 1 base, with 17 bases spanning the gap. The CDR3 runs to 14 residues. DNA of the CDR3: TGCAGCACCCGAGGTGGAGGTCGTAACTATGGCTACACCTTC. Protein product: CSTRGGGRNYGYTF.

Only one count was recorded for this clone. The chain joins TRBV6-5 to TRBJ1-1, with 8 bases matching TRBD1. Germline assignment: CDR1 MNHEY and CDR2 SVGAGI. The V and J ends lost 6 bases and 7 bases, in that order; junction bases with no gene match: 7. CDR3 length: 13 residues. The CDR3 sequence is CASSSGGSGEAFF. Written as DNA, the CDR3 is TGTGCCAGCAGCTCAGGGGGCTCGGGTGAAGCTTTCTTT.